This passage covers 17 T cell receptor beta chains from one sample sequenced in a study of blood T cell repertoires in COVID-19. Sequencing used immunoSEQ multiplex PCR; TCRdb keeps in-frame clones, though not all of them. Among 76,000 or so clones listed, less than 90% were seen once. Sequencing input: peripheral blood. The receptors here all came from a man older than 75 in a cohort sampled during active COVID-19.

As for this clone: One end of the junction fails to match germline, which may point to a read error. CDR3 nucleotide sequence: TGTGCCAGCAGCTTAGAAACAGGGCTCATGAACTTC. Translating gives CASSLETGLMNF. The J gene is TRBJ2-5, the V gene TRBV7-2, with a possible D match to TRBD1 (6 bases). The CDR3 spans 12 residues. Germline V gene lookup returns CDR1 SGHTA and CDR2 FQGNSA.

The chain carries TRBV19 and TRBJ1-1, with D possibly matching TRBD1 (6 bases). The CDR3 loop spans 12 amino acids. CDR1 is LNHDA and CDR2 is SQIVND in the germline V gene (reference sequence). The ends were cut back, 7 bases at V and 7 bases at J, with 13 bases in the middle. CDR3 in amino acids: CASTLGAFEAFF. CDR3 in DNA: TGTGCCAGTACCCTGGGGGCTTTTGAAGCTTTCTTT.

This clone was seen only a few times. This chain joins TRBV7-2 and TRBJ2-7; 10 bases map to TRBD1. The germline V gene has CDR1 SGHTA and CDR2 FQGNSA. Losses at the gene ends were 2 bases for V and 5 bases for J; bases not matched to a gene: 6. The CDR3 covers 15 residues. Here the CDR3 DNA reads TGTGCCAGCAGCTTACCGACAGGGGGCGCGGACGAGCAGTACTTC. This translates into CASSLPTGGADEQYF. Using reference TRBV7-2 and TRBJ2-7 for the parts outside the CDR3, the full variable domain is GAGVSQSPSNKVTEKGKDVELRCDPISGHTALYWYRQSLGQGLEFLIYFQGNSAPDKSGLPSDRFSAERTGGSVSTLTIQRTQQEDSAVYLCASSLPTGGADEQYFGPGTRLTVT.

This clone was seen just once. The rearrangement joins TRBV2 to TRBJ1-2; D ambiguous. V dropped 1 base and J dropped 6 bases, with 12 bases sitting between them. Germline V lookup: CDR1 SNHLY, CDR2 FYNNEI. The CDR3 sequence is 14 residues long. CDR3 in DNA: TGTGCCAGCAGTGAAGGGAAAAGTACAGATGGCTACACCTTC. Protein: CASSEGKSTDGYTF. Based on the CDR3 plus reference TRBV2 and TRBJ1-2, the full variable domain is EPEVTQTPSHQVTQMGQEVILRCVPISNHLYFYWYRQILGQKVEFLVSFYNNEISEKSEIFDDQFSVERPDGSNFTLKIRSTKLEDSAMYFCASSEGKSTDGYTFGSGTRLTVV.

The chain has TRBV19 and TRBJ1-5; TRBD1 aligns across 7 bases. The CDR3 sequence is 16 residues long. Per germline, CDR1 LNHDA and CDR2 SQIVND (reference sequence). V was pared by 10 bases and J by 1 base, with 13 bases of the junction left unmatched. The CDR3 here is CATRGQPLLSNQPQHF. In DNA form, the CDR3 reads TGTGCCACCCGGGGACAGCCCCTACTGAGCAATCAGCCCCAGCATTTT.

The chain is built from TRBV6-4 and TRBJ1-4, with D perhaps matching TRBD1 (6 bases). The CDR3 has 16 residues. CDR1 and CDR2 (germline): MRHNA, SNTAGT. Trimming stripped 1 base from V and 6 bases from J, with 15 bases between. The CDR3 here is CASSDCWGRADEKLFF. The CDR3 DNA reads as TGTGCCAGCAGTGACTGCTGGGGGCGGGCAGATGAAAAACTGTTTTTT.

The genes are TRBV5-4 and TRBJ2-7, with TRBD1 as a possible D gene (6 bases). Germline lookup yields CDR1 SGHNT and CDR2 YYREEE (reference sequence). The CDR3 contains 15 residues. V was trimmed by 0 bases and J by 3 bases, leaving 13 bases between them. CDR3 loop: CASSLGVAGVYEQYF. The CDR3 coding sequence is TGTGCCAGCAGCTTGGGGGTCGCAGGGGTCTACGAGCAGTACTTC.

V usage is TRBV19 and J usage is TRBJ2-7; D possibly corresponds to TRBD2 (5 bases). Germline CDR1 reads LNHDA; CDR2 reads SQIVND (reference sequence). Trimming removed 1 base from V and 4 bases from J, with 17 bases in between. The CDR3 spans 16 residues. CDR3 nucleotide sequence: TGTGCCAGTAGTATAGTAGGTTGGGCAGGAGGATACGAGCAGTACGTC. Its translation: CASSIVGWAGGYEQYV.

The CDR3: CSVVRSRWEQFF. The CDR3 DNA reads TGCAGCGTTGTGAGATCGCGCTGGGAGCAGTTCTTC. The rearrangement uses TRBV29-1 and TRBJ2-1; D unresolved. V dropped 4 bases and J dropped 10 bases, with 14 bases sitting between them. The CDR3 consists of 12 residues. Germline V gene sequence: CDR1 SQVTM, CDR2 ANQGSEA.

The chain couples TRBV20-1 to TRBJ2-5; 7 bases align to TRBD1. Trimming took 3 bases from V and 5 from J; bases not matched to a gene: 6. Germline V gene data show CDR1 as DFQATT and CDR2 as SNEGSKA (reference sequence). The CDR3 consists of 13 residues. CDR3 in amino acids: CSASRGRGETQYF. The CDR3 DNA reads TGCAGTGCTAGTAGGGGGCGCGGGGAGACCCAGTACTTC.

The V call is TRBV6-6, the J call TRBJ1-5, with a tentative D call TRBD1 (5 bases). CDR3 length: 15 amino acids. V lost 2 bases and J 3 bases, leaving 11 bases between the germline ends. Germline loops: CDR1 MNHNY, CDR2 SVGAGI (reference sequence). The CDR3: CASSYGAGDNQPQHF. CDR3 DNA sequence: TGTGCCAGCAGTTACGGGGCAGGAGACAATCAGCCCCAGCATTTT.

The count of this clone is one. This sequence joins TRBV3-1 (or the pseudogene TRBV3-2) and TRBJ2-5; tentative D call: TRBD2 (6 bases). This CDR3 spans 15 amino acids. Germline V lookup: CDR1 LGHDT, CDR2 YNNKEL (reference sequence). Trimming cost V 4 bases and J 2 bases, with 14 bases left between them. The CDR3 protein is CASSLRDFPQETQYF. CDR3 DNA: TGTGCCAGCAGCCTGCGGGACTTCCCGCAAGAGACCCAGTACTTC.

The CDR3 sequence is CASSFPGLGYDEQFF. The CDR3 DNA follows: TGTGCCAGCAGCTTTCCGGGACTAGGGTACGATGAGCAGTTCTTC. The J gene is TRBJ2-1, the V gene TRBV5-4; TRBD2 agrees at 8 bases. Germline loops: CDR1 SGHNT, CDR2 YYREEE (reference sequence). Losses at the gene ends were 2 bases for V and 8 bases for J; bases not matched to a gene: 9. The CDR3 runs to 15 residues.

CDR3 loop: CASRGVGGIVGDTQYF. As DNA, the CDR3 is TGCGCCAGCAGGGGAGTAGGAGGGATCGTAGGGGATACGCAGTATTTT. This rearrangement joins TRBV10-1 to TRBJ2-3, with D tentatively TRBD2 (6 bases). The ends were cut back, 6 bases at V and 6 bases at J, with 22 bases in the middle. CDR1 is WNHNN and CDR2 is SYGVQD in the germline V gene (reference sequence). This CDR3 has 16 amino acids.

This sequence joins TRBV2 and TRBJ2-7; TRBD1 might be the D (6 bases). There are 14 residues in the CDR3. From germline, CDR1 is SNHLY and CDR2 FYNNEI. Between the trimmed V and J ends, which lost 6 bases and 0 bases, there was a span of 12 bases. The CDR3 sequence is CASRDRSSSYEQYV. CDR3 DNA sequence: TGTGCCAGCAGAGACAGGTCGAGCTCCTACGAGCAGTACGTC.

The genes are TRBV14 and TRBJ1-3; TRBD1 matches at 9 bases. The CDR3 spans 14 residues. In germline, CDR1 is SGHDN, CDR2 FVKESK. V trimming: 8 bases; J trimming: 4 bases; junction bases outside the gene matches: 6. The CDR3, as DNA: TGTGCCAGCGGAAACAGGGGGCCCGGAAACACCATATATTTT. Its translation is CASGNRGPGNTIYF.

The chain combines TRBV29-1 with TRBJ2-2, with TRBD1 as a possible D gene (6 bases). The CDR3 spans 16 residues. Germline CDR1 SQVTM, CDR2 ANQGSEA. Here the CDR3 reads CTAAPETGANTGELFF. Written as DNA, the CDR3 is TGCACCGCCGCCCCAGAGACAGGCGCGAACACCGGGGAGCTGTTTTTT.